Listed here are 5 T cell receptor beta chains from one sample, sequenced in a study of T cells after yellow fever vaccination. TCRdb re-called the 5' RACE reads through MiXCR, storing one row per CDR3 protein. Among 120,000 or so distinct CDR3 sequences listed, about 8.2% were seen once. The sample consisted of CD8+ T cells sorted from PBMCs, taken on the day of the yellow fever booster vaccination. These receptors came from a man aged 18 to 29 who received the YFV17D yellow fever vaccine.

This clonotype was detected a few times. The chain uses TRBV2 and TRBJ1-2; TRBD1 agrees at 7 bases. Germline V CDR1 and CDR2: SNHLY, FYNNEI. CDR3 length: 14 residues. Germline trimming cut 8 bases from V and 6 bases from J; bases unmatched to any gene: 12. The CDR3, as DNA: TGTGCCAGCGCCCCAACAGGGGTCGGCGATGGCTACACCTTC. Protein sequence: CASAPTGVGDGYTF.

CDR3 amino acids: CASSPFPTGGFYEQYF. CDR3 DNA: TGTGCCAGCAGCCCCTTCCCCACGGGGGGATTCTACGAGCAGTACTTC. The rearrangement joins TRBV7-8 to TRBJ2-7, with 7 bases identical to TRBD2. Germline-derived CDR1 and CDR2 are SGHVS and FQNEAQ. The junction had 13 bases not matched to a gene; V was cut back by 5 bases and J by 3 bases. There are 16 residues in the CDR3.

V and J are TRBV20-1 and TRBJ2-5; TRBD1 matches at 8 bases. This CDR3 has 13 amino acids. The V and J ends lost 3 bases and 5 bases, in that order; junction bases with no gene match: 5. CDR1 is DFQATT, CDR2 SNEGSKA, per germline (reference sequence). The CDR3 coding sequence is TGCAGTGCTAGGACAGGGGTCTTTGAGACCCAGTACTTC. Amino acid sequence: CSARTGVFETQYF.

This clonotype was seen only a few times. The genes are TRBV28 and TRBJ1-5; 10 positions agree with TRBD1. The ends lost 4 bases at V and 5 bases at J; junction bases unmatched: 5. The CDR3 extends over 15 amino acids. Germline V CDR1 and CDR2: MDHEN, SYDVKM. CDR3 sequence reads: CASSSRDRGDQPQHF. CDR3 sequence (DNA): TGTGCCAGCAGTTCCCGGGACAGGGGTGATCAGCCCCAGCATTTT.

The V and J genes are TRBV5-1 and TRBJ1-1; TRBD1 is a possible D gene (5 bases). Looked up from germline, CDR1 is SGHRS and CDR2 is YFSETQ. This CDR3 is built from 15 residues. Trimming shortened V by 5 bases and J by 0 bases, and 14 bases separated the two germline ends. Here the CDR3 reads CASRGGTGMNTEAFF. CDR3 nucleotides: TGCGCCAGCAGAGGTGGGACGGGGATGAACACTGAAGCTTTCTTT. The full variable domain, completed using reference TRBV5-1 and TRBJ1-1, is KAGVTQTPRYLIKTRGQQVTLSCSPISGHRSVSWYQQTPGQGLQFLFEYFSETQRNKGNFPGRFSGRQFSNSRSEMNVSTLELGDSALYLCASRGGTGMNTEAFFGQGTRLTVV.